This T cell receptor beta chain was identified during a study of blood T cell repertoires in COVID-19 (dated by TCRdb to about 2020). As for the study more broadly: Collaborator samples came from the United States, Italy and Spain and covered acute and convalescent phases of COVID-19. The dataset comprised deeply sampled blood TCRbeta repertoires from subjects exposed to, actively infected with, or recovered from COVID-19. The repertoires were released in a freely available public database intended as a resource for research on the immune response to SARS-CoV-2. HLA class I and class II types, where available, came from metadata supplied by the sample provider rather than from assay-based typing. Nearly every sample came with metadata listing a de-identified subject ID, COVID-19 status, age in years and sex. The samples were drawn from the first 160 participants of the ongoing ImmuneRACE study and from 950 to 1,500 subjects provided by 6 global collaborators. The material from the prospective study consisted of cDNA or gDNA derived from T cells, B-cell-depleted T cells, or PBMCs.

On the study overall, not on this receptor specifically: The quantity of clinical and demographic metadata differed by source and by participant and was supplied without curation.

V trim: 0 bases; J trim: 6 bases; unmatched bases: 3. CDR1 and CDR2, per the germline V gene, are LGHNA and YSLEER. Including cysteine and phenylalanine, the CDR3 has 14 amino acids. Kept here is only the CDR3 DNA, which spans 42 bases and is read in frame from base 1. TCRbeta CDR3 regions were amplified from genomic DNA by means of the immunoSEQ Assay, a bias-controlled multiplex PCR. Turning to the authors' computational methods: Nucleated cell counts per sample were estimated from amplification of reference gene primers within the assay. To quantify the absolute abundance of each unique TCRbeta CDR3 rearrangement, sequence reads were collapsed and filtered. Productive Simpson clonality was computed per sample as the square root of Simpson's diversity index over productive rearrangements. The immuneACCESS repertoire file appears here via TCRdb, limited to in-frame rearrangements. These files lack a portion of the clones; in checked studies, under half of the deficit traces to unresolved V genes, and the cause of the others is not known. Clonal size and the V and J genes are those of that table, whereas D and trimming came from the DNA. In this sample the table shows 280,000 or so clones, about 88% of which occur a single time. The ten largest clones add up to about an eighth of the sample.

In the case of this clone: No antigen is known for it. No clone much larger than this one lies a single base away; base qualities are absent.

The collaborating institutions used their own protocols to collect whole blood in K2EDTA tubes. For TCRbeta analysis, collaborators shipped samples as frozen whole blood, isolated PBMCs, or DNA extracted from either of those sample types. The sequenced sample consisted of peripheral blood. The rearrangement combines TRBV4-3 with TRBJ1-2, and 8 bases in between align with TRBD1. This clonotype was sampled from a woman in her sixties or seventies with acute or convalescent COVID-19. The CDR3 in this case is CASSQDRGLNGYTF. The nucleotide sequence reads TGCGCCAGCAGCCAAGACAGGGGGCTGAATGGCTACACCTTC.